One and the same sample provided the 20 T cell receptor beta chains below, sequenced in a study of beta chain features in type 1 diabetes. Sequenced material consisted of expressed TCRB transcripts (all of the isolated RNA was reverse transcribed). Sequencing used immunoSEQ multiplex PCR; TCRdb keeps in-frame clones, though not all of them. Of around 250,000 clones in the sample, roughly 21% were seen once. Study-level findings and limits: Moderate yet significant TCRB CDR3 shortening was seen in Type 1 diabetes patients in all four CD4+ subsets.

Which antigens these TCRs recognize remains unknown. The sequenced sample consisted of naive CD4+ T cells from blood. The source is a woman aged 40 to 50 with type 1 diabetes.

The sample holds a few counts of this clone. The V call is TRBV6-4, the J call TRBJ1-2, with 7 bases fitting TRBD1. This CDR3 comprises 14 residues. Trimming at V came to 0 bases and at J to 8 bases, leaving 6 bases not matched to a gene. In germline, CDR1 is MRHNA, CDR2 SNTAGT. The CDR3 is CASSDSRDSHGYTF. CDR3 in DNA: TGTGCCAGCAGTGACTCGAGGGACAGCCACGGCTACACCTTC.

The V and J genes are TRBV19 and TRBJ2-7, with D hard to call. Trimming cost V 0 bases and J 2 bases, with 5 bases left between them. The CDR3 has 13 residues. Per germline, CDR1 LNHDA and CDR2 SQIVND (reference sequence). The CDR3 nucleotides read TGTGCCAGTAGTATAGAATCAGCCTACGAGCAGTACTTC. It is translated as CASSIESAYEQYF.

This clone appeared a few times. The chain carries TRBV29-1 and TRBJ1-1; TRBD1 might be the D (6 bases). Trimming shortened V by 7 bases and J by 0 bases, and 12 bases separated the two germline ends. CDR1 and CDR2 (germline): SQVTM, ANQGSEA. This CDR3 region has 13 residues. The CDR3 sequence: CSATGTMNTEAFF. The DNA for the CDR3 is TGCAGCGCTACCGGGACAATGAACACTGAAGCTTTCTTT.

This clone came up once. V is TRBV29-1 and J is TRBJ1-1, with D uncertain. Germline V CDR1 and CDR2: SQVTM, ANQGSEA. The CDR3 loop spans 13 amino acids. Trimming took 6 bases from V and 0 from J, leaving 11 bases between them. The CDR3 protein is CSVMGRLNTEAFF. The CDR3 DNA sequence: TGCAGCGTGATGGGCAGGTTGAACACTGAAGCTTTCTTT.

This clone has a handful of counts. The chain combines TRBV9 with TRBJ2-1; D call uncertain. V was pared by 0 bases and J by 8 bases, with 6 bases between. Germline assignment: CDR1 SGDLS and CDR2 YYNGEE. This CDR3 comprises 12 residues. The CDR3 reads CASSVGLDEQFF. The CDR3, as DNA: TGTGCCAGCAGCGTAGGGCTAGATGAGCAGTTCTTC.

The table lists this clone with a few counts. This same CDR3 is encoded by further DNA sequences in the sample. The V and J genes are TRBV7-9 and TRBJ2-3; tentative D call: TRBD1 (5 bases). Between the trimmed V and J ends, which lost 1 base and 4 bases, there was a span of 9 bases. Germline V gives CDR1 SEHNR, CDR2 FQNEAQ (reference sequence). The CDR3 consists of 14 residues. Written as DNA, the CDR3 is TGTGCCAGCAGCTTAGAAGGGGTTGCAGATACGCAGTATTTT. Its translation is CASSLEGVADTQYF.

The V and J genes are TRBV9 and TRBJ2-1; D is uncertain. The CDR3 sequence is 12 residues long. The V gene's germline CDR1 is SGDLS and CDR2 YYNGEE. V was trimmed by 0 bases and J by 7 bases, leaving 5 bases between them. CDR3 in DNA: TGTGCCAGCAGCGTAGTAGAAAATGAGCAGTTCTTC. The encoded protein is CASSVVENEQFF.

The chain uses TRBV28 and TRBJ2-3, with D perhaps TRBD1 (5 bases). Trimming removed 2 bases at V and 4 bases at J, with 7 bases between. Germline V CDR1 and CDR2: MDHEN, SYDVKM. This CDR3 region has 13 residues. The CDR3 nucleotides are TGTGCCAGCAGTTTAGACAGAGCAGATACGCAGTATTTT. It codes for CASSLDRADTQYF.

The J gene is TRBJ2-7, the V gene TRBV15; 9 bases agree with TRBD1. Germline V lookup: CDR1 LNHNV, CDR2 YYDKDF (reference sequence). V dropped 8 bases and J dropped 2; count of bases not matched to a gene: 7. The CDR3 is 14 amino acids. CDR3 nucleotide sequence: TGTGCCACCCGAGATTACAGGGGGCCCTACGAGCAGTACTTC. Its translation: CATRDYRGPYEQYF.

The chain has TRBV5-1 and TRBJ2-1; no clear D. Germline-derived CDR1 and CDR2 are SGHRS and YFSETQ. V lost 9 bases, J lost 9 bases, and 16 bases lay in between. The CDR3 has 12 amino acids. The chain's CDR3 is CATLTRAGEQFF. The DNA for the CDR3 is TGCGCCACCCTGACGCGAGCAGGTGAGCAGTTCTTC.

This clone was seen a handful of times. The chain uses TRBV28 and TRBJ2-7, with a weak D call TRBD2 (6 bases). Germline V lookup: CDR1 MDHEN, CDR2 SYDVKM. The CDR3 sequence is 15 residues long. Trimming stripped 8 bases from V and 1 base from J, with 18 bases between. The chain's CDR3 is CASGGQGKGSYEQYF. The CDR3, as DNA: TGTGCCAGCGGAGGGCAGGGAAAGGGTTCCTACGAGCAGTACTTC.

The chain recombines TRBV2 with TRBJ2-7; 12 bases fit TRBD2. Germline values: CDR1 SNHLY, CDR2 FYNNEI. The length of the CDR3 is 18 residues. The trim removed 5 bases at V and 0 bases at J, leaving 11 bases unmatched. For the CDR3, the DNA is TGTGCCAGCAGTAAGGAACTAGCGGGGGGCCTGAACTCCTACGAGCAGTACTTC. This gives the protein CASSKELAGGLNSYEQYF. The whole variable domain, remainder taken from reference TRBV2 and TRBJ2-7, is EPEVTQTPSHQVTQMGQEVILRCVPISNHLYFYWYRQILGQKVEFLVSFYNNEISEKSEIFDDQFSVERPDGSNFTLKIRSTKLEDSAMYFCASSKELAGGLNSYEQYFGPGTRLTVT.

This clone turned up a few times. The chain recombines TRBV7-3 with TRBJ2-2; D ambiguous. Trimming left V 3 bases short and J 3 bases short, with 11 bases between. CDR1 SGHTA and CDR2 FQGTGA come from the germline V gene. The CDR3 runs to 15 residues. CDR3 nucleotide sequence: TGTGCCAGCAGCTTTGGGTTAAGCGACACCGGGGAGCTGTTTTTT. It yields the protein CASSFGLSDTGELFF.

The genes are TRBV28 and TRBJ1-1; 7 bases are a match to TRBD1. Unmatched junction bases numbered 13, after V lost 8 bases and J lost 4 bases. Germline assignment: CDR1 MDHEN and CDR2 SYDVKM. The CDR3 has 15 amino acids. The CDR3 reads CASAYPPGQPTEAFF. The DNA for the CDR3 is TGTGCCAGCGCTTATCCTCCGGGACAGCCCACTGAAGCTTTCTTT.

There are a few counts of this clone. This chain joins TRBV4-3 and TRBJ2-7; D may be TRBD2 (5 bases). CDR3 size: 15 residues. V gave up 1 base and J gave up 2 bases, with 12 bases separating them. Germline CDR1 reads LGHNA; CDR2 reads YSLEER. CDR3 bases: TGCGCCAGCAGCCAAGGGGCACTAGAGACCTACGAGCAGTACTTC. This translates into CASSQGALETYEQYF.

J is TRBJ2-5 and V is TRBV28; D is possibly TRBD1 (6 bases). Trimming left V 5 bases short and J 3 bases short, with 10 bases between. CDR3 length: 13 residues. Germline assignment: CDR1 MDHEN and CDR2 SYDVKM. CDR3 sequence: CASSPGTKETQYF. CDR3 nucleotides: TGTGCCAGCAGTCCCGGGACAAAAGAGACCCAGTACTTC.

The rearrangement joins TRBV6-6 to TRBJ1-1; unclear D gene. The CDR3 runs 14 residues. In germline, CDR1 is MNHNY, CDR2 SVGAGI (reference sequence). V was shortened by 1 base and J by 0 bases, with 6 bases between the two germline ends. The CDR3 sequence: CASSYWPLNTEAFF. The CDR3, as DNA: TGTGCCAGCAGTTACTGGCCCCTGAACACTGAAGCTTTCTTT.

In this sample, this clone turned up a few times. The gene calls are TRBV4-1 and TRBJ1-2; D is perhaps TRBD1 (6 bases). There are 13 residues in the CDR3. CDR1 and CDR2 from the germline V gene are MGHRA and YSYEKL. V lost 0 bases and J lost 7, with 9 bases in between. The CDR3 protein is CASSQEAGAGYTF. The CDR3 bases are TGCGCCAGCAGCCAAGAAGCAGGGGCTGGCTACACCTTC.

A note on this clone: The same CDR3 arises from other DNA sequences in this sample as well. CDR3 in amino acids: CASSLGQGNQPQHF. The CDR3 DNA reads as TGTGCCAGCTCCCTCGGACAGGGGAATCAGCCCCAGCATTTT. The chain has TRBV18 and TRBJ1-5, with 9 bases fitting TRBD1. V was pared by 6 bases and J by 4 bases, with 4 bases of the junction left unmatched. In germline, CDR1 is KGHSH, CDR2 LQKENI. The CDR3 extends over 14 amino acids.

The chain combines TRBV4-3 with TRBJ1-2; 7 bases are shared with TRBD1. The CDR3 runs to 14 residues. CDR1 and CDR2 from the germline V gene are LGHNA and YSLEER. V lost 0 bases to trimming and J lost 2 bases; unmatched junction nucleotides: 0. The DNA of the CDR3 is TGCGCCAGCAGCCAAGAGACAGGGAACTATGGCTACACCTTC. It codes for CASSQETGNYGYTF.